This T cell receptor (beta chain) is from a study of OX40 agonist ivuxolimab in advanced cancers. Whole-study context: Patients receiving dose escalation had hepatocellular carcinoma, melanoma, renal cell or head and neck cancer.

This CDR3 spans 15 amino acids. V was trimmed by 3 bases and J by 6 bases, leaving 13 bases between them. Looked up from germline, CDR1 is SGHRS and CDR2 is YFSETQ. With autoimmune disease history or systemic immunosuppression, patients were excluded. Generated by immunoSEQ multiplex PCR, the TCRdb table keeps only in-frame clones and is missing some. Among tens of thousands of clones, 87% were seen once, and the ten largest hold around 0.37%. The rearrangement uses TRBV5-1 and TRBJ1-6; D might be TRBD1 (6 bases). This sample comprised CD4+ or CD8+ T cells sorted from blood, obtained in a trial of the OX40 agonist ivuxolimab. The TCR sequence derives from an adult with an advanced solid tumor such as melanoma, head and neck, liver or kidney cancer. CDR3 nucleotide sequence: TGCGCCAGCAGCTGGGAAGGCAGGGGTAATTCACCCCTCCACTTT. Translating it yields CASSWEGRGNSPLHF.